This T cell receptor beta chain was retrieved from a study of T cells in Graves' hyperthyroidism and ophthalmopathy. Across the whole study: Peripheral blood collection took place at initial diagnosis, before any treatment.

The source material, RNA transcripts, was used to amplify TCR beta CDR3 regions. An initial round of RT-PCR targeting the TCR CDR3 relied on the HTBI primer set. A single record per CDR3 protein comes from TCRdb applying MiXCR to the multiplex PCR reads. The repertoire consists of about 280,000 distinct CDR3 sequences, with 25% occurring once and the leading ten covering about 25%. Many counts were recorded for this clonotype. Uncontrolled infections, other autoimmune diseases, pregnancy or lactation led to exclusion of patients. The PBMCs had their origin in roughly 9.8 ml of fresh peripheral blood. The CDR3 is 15 amino acids. The germline V and J ends were trimmed by 7 bases and 2 bases, with 12 bases remaining between them.

This chain joins TRBV12-3 or TRBV12-4 and TRBJ2-6; D unresolved. Sequenced sample: blood. This sequence was found in a man aged 40-55 years with Graves' hyperthyroidism that later progressed to Graves' ophthalmopathy. CDR3 coding DNA: TGTGCCAGCATCCCTCCGGGTACTGGGGCCAACGTCCTGACTTTC. As protein: CASIPPGTGANVLTF.